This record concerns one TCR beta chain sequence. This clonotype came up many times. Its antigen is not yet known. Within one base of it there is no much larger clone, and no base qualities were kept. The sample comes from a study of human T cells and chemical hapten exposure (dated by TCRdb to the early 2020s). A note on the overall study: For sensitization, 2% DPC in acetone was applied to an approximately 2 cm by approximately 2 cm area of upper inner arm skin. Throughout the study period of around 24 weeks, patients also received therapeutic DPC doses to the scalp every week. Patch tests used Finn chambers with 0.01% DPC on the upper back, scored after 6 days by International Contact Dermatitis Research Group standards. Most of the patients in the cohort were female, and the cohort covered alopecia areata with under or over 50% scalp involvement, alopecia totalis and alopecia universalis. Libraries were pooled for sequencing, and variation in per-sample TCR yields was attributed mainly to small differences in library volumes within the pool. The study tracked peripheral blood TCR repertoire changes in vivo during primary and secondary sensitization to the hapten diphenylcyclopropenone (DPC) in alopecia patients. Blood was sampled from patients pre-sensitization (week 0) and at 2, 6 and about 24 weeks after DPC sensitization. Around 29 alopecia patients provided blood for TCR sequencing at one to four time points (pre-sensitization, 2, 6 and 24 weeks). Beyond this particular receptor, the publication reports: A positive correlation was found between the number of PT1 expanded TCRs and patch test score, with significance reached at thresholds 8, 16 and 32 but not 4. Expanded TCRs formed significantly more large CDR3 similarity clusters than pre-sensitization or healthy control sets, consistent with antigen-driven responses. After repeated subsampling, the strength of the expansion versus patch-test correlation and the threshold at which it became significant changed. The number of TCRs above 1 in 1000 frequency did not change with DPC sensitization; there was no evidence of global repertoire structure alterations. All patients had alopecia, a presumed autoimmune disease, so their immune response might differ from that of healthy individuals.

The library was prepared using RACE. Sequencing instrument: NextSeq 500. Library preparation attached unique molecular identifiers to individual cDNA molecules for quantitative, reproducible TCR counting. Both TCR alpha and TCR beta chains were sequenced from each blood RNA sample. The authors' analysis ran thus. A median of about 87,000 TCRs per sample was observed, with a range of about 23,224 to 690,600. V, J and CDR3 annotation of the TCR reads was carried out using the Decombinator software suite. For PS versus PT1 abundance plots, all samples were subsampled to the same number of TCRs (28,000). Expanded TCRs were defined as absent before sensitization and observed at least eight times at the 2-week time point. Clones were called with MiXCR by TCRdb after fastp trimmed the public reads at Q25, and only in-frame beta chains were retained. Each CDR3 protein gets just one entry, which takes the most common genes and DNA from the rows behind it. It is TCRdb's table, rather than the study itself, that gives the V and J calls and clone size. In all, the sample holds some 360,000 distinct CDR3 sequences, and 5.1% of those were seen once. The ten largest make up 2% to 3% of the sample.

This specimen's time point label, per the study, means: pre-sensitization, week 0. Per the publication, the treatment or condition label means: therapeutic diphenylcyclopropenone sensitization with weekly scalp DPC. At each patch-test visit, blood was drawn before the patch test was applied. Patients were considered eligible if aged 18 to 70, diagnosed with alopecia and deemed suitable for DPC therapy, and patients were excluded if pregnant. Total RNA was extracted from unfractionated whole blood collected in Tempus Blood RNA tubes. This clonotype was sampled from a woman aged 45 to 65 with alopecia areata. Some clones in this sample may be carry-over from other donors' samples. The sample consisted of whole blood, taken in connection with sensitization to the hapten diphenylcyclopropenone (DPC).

The sequenced DNA: TGTGCCAGCAGCTTCGGGGACAGGGGGCAAACCGGGGAGCTGTTTTTT. Translated, it gives CASSFGDRGQTGELFF. The rearranged chain carries TRBV7-9 and TRBJ2-2, with TRBD1 identical over 12 junction bases. The germline V gene (reference sequence) gives CDR1 as SEHNR and CDR2 as FQNEAQ. Spanning cysteine to phenylalanine, the CDR3 consists of 16 amino acids. Only the CDR3 DNA stays, 48 bases, in frame from base 1. V ends up 3 bases short and J 5 bases short, with an unmatched junction base count of 4.